These T cell receptor beta chains were read from a single sample in a study of blood T cell repertoires in COVID-19. Generated by immunoSEQ multiplex PCR, the TCRdb table keeps only in-frame clones and is missing some. This sample has approximately 54,000 clones, with about nine tenths found just once. Sequenced: peripheral blood. Source of these receptors: a woman aged 35 to 49 with active COVID-19. Each CDR3 is given with its conserved first and last residue.

v_gene	CDR3aa
TRBV2	CASSASRGRADTQYF
TRBV30	CAWSGTRYYNEQFF
TRBV6-2/TRBV6-3	CASSYLPGQGGLGNQPQHF
TRBV11-2	CASSFQAGTDTQYF
TRBV30	CAWAGQWNTEAFF
TRBV9	CASSVAPASGGVADTQYF
TRBV5-1	CASSLDSGTYGYTF
TRBV3-1/TRBV3-2	CASSHGQGDTQYF
TRBV12-5	CASGYNKGTGLGYTF
TRBV4-1	CASSQERTGDTQYF
TRBV7-2	CASRGQIRNTEAFF
TRBV27	CASSFLRGQGSNEQFF
TRBV10-3	CAISEAGMVTDTQYF
TRBV7-9	CASSTDTYTGELFF
TRBV5-1	CASSAGGAVPWELFF
TRBV2	CASSIQGAPNEKLFF
TRBV3-1/TRBV3-2	CASSQDSYTGNTIYF
TRBV29-1	CSVTGGNYGYTF
TRBV4-3	CASSQSTPSLDRNYGYTF
TRBV19	CASSAGRGSYSNQPQHF
TRBV6-1	CASSELTGGEEKLFF
TRBV14	CASSQDSYQPQHF
TRBV3-1/TRBV3-2	CASSQAVRRQGANYGYTF
TRBV7-2	CASSKLRGGRQETQYF
TRBV18	CASSPPGLSPLHF
TRBV2	CASSDRGGNTEAFF
TRBV5-1	CASSPTGTGQETQYF
TRBV5-1	CASSPGQGGSPLHF
TRBV10-3	CAIRGQGATEAFF
TRBV19	CASSRDRGLTEAFF
TRBV18	CASSPPAAGQGNEQYF
TRBV2	CASSDLRGAPETQYF
TRBV7-9	CASSLTRQFNHGYTF
TRBV19	CATRGQANSWDYGYTF
TRBV6-1	CASSEWRTGGWNEQFF
TRBV2	CASRLQGMNTEAFF
TRBV5-4	CASSNPLAQKETQYF
TRBV20-1	CSALSNVLTF
TRBV5-4	CASSLGGGSYNEQFF
TRBV6-5	CASRRTAQETQYF